The rows below give T cell receptor beta chains drawn from one sample of a study of cytomegalovirus exposure and HLA in healthy donors. Sequencing was performed with immunoSEQ multiplex PCR; in TCRdb, only in-frame clones are kept and a portion is missing. The repertoire holds about 80,000 clones, with about 80% as singletons. Source material: PBMCs. The receptors derive from a young man in good health and CMV-seronegative. CDR3s include the opening cysteine and the closing phenylalanine or tryptophan. Fields, in order: CDR3 length, J gene, V gene, clone size, D gene, CDR3 protein, CDR3 DNA. A D gene is named only where the DNA matches it firmly. Some rows mark clone size as missing; the rest say once, few, many or name a class of expanded clone.

len: 14
j_gene: TRBJ2-2
v_gene: TRBV5-4
abundance: .
d_gene: .
CDR3aa: CASSGQRNTGELFF
CDR3nt: TGTGCCAGCAGCGGACAGCGGAACACCGGGGAGCTGTTTTTT

len: 15
j_gene: TRBJ2-7
v_gene: TRBV6-1
abundance: .
d_gene: .
CDR3aa: CASSDGQVLAYEQYF
CDR3nt: TGTGCCAGCAGTGACGGGCAAGTACTAGCCTACGAGCAGTACTTC

len: 14
j_gene: TRBJ2-5
v_gene: TRBV7-9
abundance: .
d_gene: TRBD2
CDR3aa: CASSPGLAEETQYF
CDR3nt: TGTGCCAGCAGCCCGGGACTAGCGGAAGAGACCCAGTACTTC

len: 15
j_gene: TRBJ2-6
v_gene: TRBV19
abundance: .
d_gene: TRBD1
CDR3aa: CASRPTGVGANVLTF
CDR3nt: TGTGCCAGTAGGCCGACAGGGGTCGGGGCCAACGTCCTGACTTTC

len: 15
j_gene: TRBJ2-1
v_gene: TRBV6-4
abundance: .
d_gene: TRBD2
CDR3aa: CASSDRAGGRHEQFF
CDR3nt: TGTGCCAGCAGTGACAGAGCGGGAGGTCGCCATGAGCAGTTCTTC

len: 15
j_gene: TRBJ2-3
v_gene: TRBV30
abundance: .
d_gene: .
CDR3aa: CAWSGVSTPTDTQYF
CDR3nt: TGTGCCTGGAGCGGGGTTAGTACCCCGACAGATACGCAGTATTTT

len: 14
j_gene: TRBJ2-3
v_gene: TRBV4-1
abundance: .
d_gene: .
CDR3aa: CASSQDYFTDTQYF
CDR3nt: TGCGCCAGCAGCCAAGATTACTTCACAGATACGCAGTATTTT

len: 15
j_gene: TRBJ2-1
v_gene: TRBV6-5
abundance: .
d_gene: TRBD2
CDR3aa: CASSSTSGSYNEQFF
CDR3nt: TGTGCCAGCAGTTCTACTAGCGGGAGCTACAATGAGCAGTTCTTC

len: 13
j_gene: TRBJ2-5
v_gene: TRBV5-1
abundance: .
d_gene: .
CDR3aa: CASSLSLQETQYF
CDR3nt: TGCGCCAGCAGCTTGTCCCTCCAAGAGACCCAGTACTTC

len: 14
j_gene: TRBJ1-1
v_gene: TRBV15
abundance: .
d_gene: .
CDR3aa: CATSRDRGNTEAFF
CDR3nt: TGTGCCACCAGCAGAGATCGCGGGAACACTGAAGCTTTCTTT

len: 14
j_gene: TRBJ2-1
v_gene: TRBV25-1
abundance: .
d_gene: .
CDR3aa: CASTGTVRYNEQFF
CDR3nt: TGTGCCAGCACCGGGACTGTTCGATACAATGAGCAGTTCTTC

len: 13
j_gene: TRBJ1-1
v_gene: TRBV14
abundance: .
d_gene: .
CDR3aa: CASSRQGNTEAFF
CDR3nt: TGTGCCAGCAGCCGCCAGGGAAACACTGAAGCTTTCTTT

len: 13
j_gene: TRBJ1-2
v_gene: TRBV19
abundance: .
d_gene: TRBD1
CDR3aa: CASSLTGEYGYPF
CDR3nt: TGTGCCAGTAGCCTGACAGGGGAATATGGCTACCCCTTC

len: 16
j_gene: TRBJ1-6
v_gene: TRBV2
abundance: .
d_gene: .
CDR3aa: CASRDAGTGSNSPLHF
CDR3nt: TGTGCCAGCAGAGACGCCGGGACTGGAAGTAATTCACCCCTCCACTTT

len: 14
j_gene: TRBJ1-1
v_gene: TRBV27
abundance: .
d_gene: .
CDR3aa: CASSSAGASTEAFF
CDR3nt: TGTGCCAGCAGTTCTGCGGGGGCGTCCACTGAAGCTTTCTTT

len: 11
j_gene: TRBJ2-3
v_gene: TRBV7-2
abundance: .
d_gene: .
CDR3aa: CASTYTDTQYF
CDR3nt: TGTGCCAGCACGTACACAGATACGCAGTATTTT

len: 15
j_gene: TRBJ2-7
v_gene: TRBV19
abundance: .
d_gene: TRBD2
CDR3aa: CATRGWGEGSYEQYF
CDR3nt: TGTGCCACCCGCGGTTGGGGGGAGGGCTCCTACGAGCAGTACTTC

len: 15
j_gene: TRBJ2-2
v_gene: TRBV30
abundance: .
d_gene: .
CDR3aa: CAWSVRGAYTGELFF
CDR3nt: TGTGCCTGGAGTGTACGCGGGGCCTACACCGGGGAGCTGTTTTTT

len: 13
j_gene: TRBJ1-1
v_gene: TRBV19
abundance: .
d_gene: .
CDR3aa: CASSPIRNTEAFF
CDR3nt: TGTGCCAGTAGCCCGATCAGGAACACTGAAGCTTTCTTT

len: 14
j_gene: TRBJ1-1
v_gene: TRBV7-9
abundance: .
d_gene: .
CDR3aa: CASSDRWGGTEAFF
CDR3nt: TGTGCCAGCAGCGACCGATGGGGAGGCACTGAAGCTTTCTTT

len: 14
j_gene: TRBJ2-1
v_gene: TRBV29-1
abundance: .
d_gene: .
CDR3aa: CSVVNPRGYNEQFF
CDR3nt: TGCAGCGTTGTGAACCCAAGGGGGTACAATGAGCAGTTCTTC

len: 11
j_gene: TRBJ2-1
v_gene: TRBV6-5
abundance: .
d_gene: .
CDR3aa: CASSYLNEQFF
CDR3nt: TGTGCCAGCAGTTACCTCAATGAGCAGTTCTTC

len: 17
j_gene: TRBJ2-1
v_gene: TRBV15
abundance: .
d_gene: TRBD1
CDR3aa: CATSRPRGRQGADEQFF
CDR3nt: TGTGCCACCAGCAGACCGAGAGGGAGACAGGGGGCTGATGAGCAGTTCTTC

len: 15
j_gene: TRBJ1-4
v_gene: TRBV4-1
abundance: .
d_gene: .
CDR3aa: CASSQGEATNEKLFF
CDR3nt: TGCGCCAGCAGCCAAGGGGAGGCAACTAATGAAAAACTGTTTTTT

len: 15
j_gene: TRBJ1-3
v_gene: TRBV11-2
abundance: .
d_gene: .
CDR3aa: CASSLWGGTGNTIYF
CDR3nt: TGTGCCAGCAGCTTATGGGGGGGAACTGGAAACACCATATATTTT

len: 15
j_gene: TRBJ1-3
v_gene: TRBV11-2
abundance: .
d_gene: .
CDR3aa: CASSPLRERGNTIYF
CDR3nt: TGTGCCAGCAGCCCCCTGAGGGAAAGAGGAAACACCATATATTTT

len: 13
j_gene: TRBJ1-4
v_gene: TRBV6-5
abundance: few
d_gene: .
CDR3aa: CASSYMSAGKLFF
CDR3nt: TGTGCCAGCAGTTACATGTCCGCGGGAAAACTGTTTTTT

len: 14
j_gene: TRBJ2-2
v_gene: TRBV27
abundance: once
d_gene: TRBD2
CDR3aa: CASSLAGYTGELFF
CDR3nt: TGTGCCAGCAGCTTAGCGGGGTACACCGGGGAGCTGTTTTTT

len: 14
j_gene: TRBJ2-7
v_gene: TRBV6-1
abundance: .
d_gene: .
CDR3aa: CASSNNLGTYEQYF
CDR3nt: TGTGCCAGCAGTAACAATTTGGGCACATACGAGCAGTACTTC

len: 13
j_gene: TRBJ1-5
v_gene: TRBV30
abundance: .
d_gene: .
CDR3aa: CAWSQNRDQPQHF
CDR3nt: TGTGCCTGGAGCCAGAACCGGGATCAGCCCCAGCATTTT

len: 14
j_gene: TRBJ2-7
v_gene: TRBV7-2
abundance: .
d_gene: .
CDR3aa: CASSSGTGYYEQYF
CDR3nt: TGTGCCAGCAGCTCCGGGACTGGTTACTACGAGCAGTACTTC

len: 15
j_gene: TRBJ2-7
v_gene: TRBV4-1
abundance: .
d_gene: .
CDR3aa: CASSFQDSPKYEQYF
CDR3nt: TGCGCCAGCAGCTTTCAGGACAGCCCGAAATACGAGCAGTACTTC

len: 15
j_gene: TRBJ2-6
v_gene: TRBV6-5
abundance: .
d_gene: .
CDR3aa: CASTTEGSGANVLTF
CDR3nt: TGTGCCAGCACTACTGAGGGCTCTGGGGCCAACGTCCTGACTTTC

len: 13
j_gene: TRBJ1-1
v_gene: TRBV6-5
abundance: .
d_gene: TRBD1
CDR3aa: CASSDRENTEAFF
CDR3nt: TGTGCCAGCAGCGACAGGGAGAACACTGAAGCTTTCTTT

len: 18
j_gene: TRBJ1-5
v_gene: TRBV19
abundance: .
d_gene: .
CDR3aa: CAGSARSGGLYSNQPQHF
CDR3nt: TGTGCCGGTAGTGCCAGGTCTGGGGGCCTATATAGCAATCAGCCCCAGCATTTT

len: 14
j_gene: TRBJ2-5
v_gene: TRBV10-3
abundance: .
d_gene: .
CDR3aa: CAISGDRFQETQYF
CDR3nt: TGTGCCATCAGTGGAGACAGGTTTCAAGAGACCCAGTACTTC

len: 13
j_gene: TRBJ1-2
v_gene: TRBV5-1
abundance: .
d_gene: .
CDR3aa: CASSSTGVYGYTF
CDR3nt: TGCGCCAGCAGCTCTACGGGGGTTTATGGCTACACCTTC

len: 15
j_gene: TRBJ1-6
v_gene: TRBV4-3
abundance: .
d_gene: .
CDR3aa: CASSRGSSYNSPLHF
CDR3nt: TGCGCCAGCAGCCGCGGAAGCTCCTATAATTCACCCCTCCACTTT

len: 14
j_gene: TRBJ1-1
v_gene: TRBV5-6
abundance: .
d_gene: .
CDR3aa: CASSRTGPRTEAFF
CDR3nt: TGTGCCAGCAGCCGCACAGGGCCGCGCACTGAAGCTTTCTTT

len: 15
j_gene: TRBJ1-5
v_gene: TRBV28
abundance: once
d_gene: .
CDR3aa: CASIERGSKNQPQHF
CDR3nt: TGTGCCAGCATCGAACGGGGGTCAAAAAATCAGCCCCAGCATTTT

len: 11
j_gene: TRBJ2-7
v_gene: TRBV28
abundance: .
d_gene: .
CDR3aa: CASGRVYEQYF
CDR3nt: TGTGCCAGCGGCAGGGTCTACGAGCAGTACTTC

len: 14
j_gene: TRBJ1-1
v_gene: TRBV5-1
abundance: few
d_gene: .
CDR3aa: CASSSTAGSSEAFF
CDR3nt: TGCGCCAGCAGCTCGACGGCAGGGTCGAGTGAAGCTTTCTTT

len: 12
j_gene: TRBJ2-7
v_gene: TRBV29-1
abundance: .
d_gene: TRBD2
CDR3aa: CSAGGTSYEQYF
CDR3nt: TGCAGCGCCGGGGGGACCTCCTACGAGCAGTACTTC

len: 13
j_gene: TRBJ2-2
v_gene: TRBV10-3
abundance: .
d_gene: TRBD1
CDR3aa: CAIGDSNTGELFF
CDR3nt: TGTGCCATCGGGGACAGCAACACCGGGGAGCTGTTTTTT

len: 14
j_gene: TRBJ1-2
v_gene: TRBV5-1
abundance: .
d_gene: .
CDR3aa: CASSLTDNPHGYTF
CDR3nt: TGCGCCAGCAGCTTGACTGACAATCCTCATGGCTACACCTTC

len: 14
j_gene: TRBJ2-5
v_gene: TRBV6-5
abundance: .
d_gene: .
CDR3aa: CASSYIRSQETQYF
CDR3nt: TGTGCCAGCAGTTACATCCGGAGCCAAGAGACCCAGTACTTC

len: 14
j_gene: TRBJ2-3
v_gene: TRBV30
abundance: .
d_gene: .
CDR3aa: CAWSVRDSRDTQYF
CDR3nt: TGTGCCTGGAGTGTCCGGGACTCCCGCGATACGCAGTATTTT

len: 13
j_gene: TRBJ2-1
v_gene: TRBV4-3
abundance: .
d_gene: .
CDR3aa: CASGAGSYNEQFF
CDR3nt: TGCGCCAGCGGGGCAGGGTCCTACAATGAGCAGTTCTTC

len: 14
j_gene: TRBJ1-1
v_gene: TRBV7-2
abundance: few
d_gene: .
CDR3aa: CASSLGRVGTEAFF
CDR3nt: TGTGCCAGCAGCTTAGGCAGGGTGGGAACTGAAGCTTTCTTT

len: 14
j_gene: TRBJ2-1
v_gene: TRBV28
abundance: .
d_gene: TRBD1
CDR3aa: CASGQGGSYNEQFF
CDR3nt: TGTGCCAGTGGACAGGGAGGCTCCTACAATGAGCAGTTCTTC

len: 16
j_gene: TRBJ2-7
v_gene: TRBV11-2
abundance: .
d_gene: TRBD2
CDR3aa: CASSLELAGVLSEQYF
CDR3nt: TGTGCCAGCAGCTTAGAGTTAGCGGGAGTACTCTCCGAGCAGTACTTC